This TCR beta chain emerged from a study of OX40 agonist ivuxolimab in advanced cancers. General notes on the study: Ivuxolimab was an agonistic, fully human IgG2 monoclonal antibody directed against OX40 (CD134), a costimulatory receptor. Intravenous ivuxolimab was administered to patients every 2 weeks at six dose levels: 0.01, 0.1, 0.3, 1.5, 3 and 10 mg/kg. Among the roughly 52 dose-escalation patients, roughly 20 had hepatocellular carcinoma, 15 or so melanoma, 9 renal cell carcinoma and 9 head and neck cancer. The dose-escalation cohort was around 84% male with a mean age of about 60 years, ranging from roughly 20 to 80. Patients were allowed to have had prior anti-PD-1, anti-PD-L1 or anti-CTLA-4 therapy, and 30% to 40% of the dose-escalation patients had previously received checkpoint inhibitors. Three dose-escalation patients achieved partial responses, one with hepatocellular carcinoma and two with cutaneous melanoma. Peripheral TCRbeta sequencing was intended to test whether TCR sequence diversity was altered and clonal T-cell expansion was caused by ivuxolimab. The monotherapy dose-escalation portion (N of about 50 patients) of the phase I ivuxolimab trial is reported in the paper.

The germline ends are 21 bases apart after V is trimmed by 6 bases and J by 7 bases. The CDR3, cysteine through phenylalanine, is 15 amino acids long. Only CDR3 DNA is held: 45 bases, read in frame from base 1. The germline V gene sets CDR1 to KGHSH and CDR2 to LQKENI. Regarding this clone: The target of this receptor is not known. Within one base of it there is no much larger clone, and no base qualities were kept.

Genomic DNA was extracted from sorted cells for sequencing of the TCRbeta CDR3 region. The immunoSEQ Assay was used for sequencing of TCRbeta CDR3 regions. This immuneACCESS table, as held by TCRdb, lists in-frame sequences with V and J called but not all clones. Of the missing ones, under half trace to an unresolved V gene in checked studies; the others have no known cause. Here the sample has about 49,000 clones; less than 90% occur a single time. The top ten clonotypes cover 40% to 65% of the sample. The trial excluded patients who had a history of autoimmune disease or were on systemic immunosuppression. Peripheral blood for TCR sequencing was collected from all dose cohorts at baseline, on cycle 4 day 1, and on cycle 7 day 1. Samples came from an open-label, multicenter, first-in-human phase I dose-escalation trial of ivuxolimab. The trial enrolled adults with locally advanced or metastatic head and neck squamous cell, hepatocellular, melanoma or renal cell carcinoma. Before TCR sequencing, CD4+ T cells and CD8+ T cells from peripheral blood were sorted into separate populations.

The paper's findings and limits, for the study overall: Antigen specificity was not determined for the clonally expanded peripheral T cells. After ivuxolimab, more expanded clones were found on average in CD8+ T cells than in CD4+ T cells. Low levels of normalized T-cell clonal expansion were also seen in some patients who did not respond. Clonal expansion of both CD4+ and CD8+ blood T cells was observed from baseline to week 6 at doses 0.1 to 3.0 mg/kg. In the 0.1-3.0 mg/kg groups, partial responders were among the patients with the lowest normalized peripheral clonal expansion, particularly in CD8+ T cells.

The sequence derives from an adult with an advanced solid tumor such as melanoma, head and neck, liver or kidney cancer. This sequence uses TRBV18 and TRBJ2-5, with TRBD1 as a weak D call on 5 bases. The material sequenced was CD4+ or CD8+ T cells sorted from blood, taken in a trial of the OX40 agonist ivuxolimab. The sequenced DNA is TGTGCCAGCTCTCCGGGCTTCCAACAAACAGGGACCCAGTACTTC. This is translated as CASSPGFQQTGTQYF. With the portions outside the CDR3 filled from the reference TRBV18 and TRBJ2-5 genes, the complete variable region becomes NAGVMQNPRHLVRRRGQEARLRCSPMKGHSHVYWYRQLPEEGLKFMVYLQKENIIDESGMPKERFSAEFPKEGPSILRIQQVVRGDSAAYFCASSPGFQQTGTQYFGPGTRLLVL.